Below, 3 T cell receptor beta chains from the same sample are listed, as sequenced in a study of blood T cell repertoires in COVID-19. Clones were sequenced by immunoSEQ multiplex PCR, and TCRdb holds only the in-frame ones, with some missing. The sample includes 55,000 or so clones, over 80% of them seen just once. Sequencing was done on a sample of peripheral blood. All receptors derive from a man aged 40-55 years with COVID-19, enrolled during active disease.

This rearrangement joins TRBV7-9 to TRBJ1-6; TRBD1 agrees at 7 bases. J gave up 10 bases and V 5 bases, and 2 bases lay outside the gene matches. The CDR3 extends over 12 amino acids. Per the germline V gene, CDR1 is SEHNR and CDR2 is FQNEAQ (reference sequence). The CDR3 DNA reads TGTGCCAGCAGCCCACAGGGGTCACCCCTCCACTTT. Translating it yields CASSPQGSPLHF.

The J gene is TRBJ2-2, the V gene TRBV5-6, with 9 bases fitting TRBD1. Germline V gene data show CDR1 as SGHDT and CDR2 as YYEEEE. The CDR3 contains 15 residues. Germline trimming cut 5 bases from V and 1 base from J; bases unmatched to any gene: 3. The CDR3 region has the DNA TGTGCCAGCAGACGACAGGGGGTGAACACCGGGGAGCTGTTTTTT. Residues: CASRRQGVNTGELFF.

The gene calls are TRBV5-1 and TRBJ1-3; 8 bases line up with TRBD1. J was trimmed by 4 bases and V by 2 bases; bases with no gene match: 5. This CDR3 comprises 15 residues. Germline CDR1 reads SGHRS; CDR2 reads YFSETQ. The CDR3 protein is CASSLQGVAGNTIYF. For the CDR3, the DNA is TGCGCCAGCAGCTTACAGGGGGTAGCGGGAAACACCATATATTTT.